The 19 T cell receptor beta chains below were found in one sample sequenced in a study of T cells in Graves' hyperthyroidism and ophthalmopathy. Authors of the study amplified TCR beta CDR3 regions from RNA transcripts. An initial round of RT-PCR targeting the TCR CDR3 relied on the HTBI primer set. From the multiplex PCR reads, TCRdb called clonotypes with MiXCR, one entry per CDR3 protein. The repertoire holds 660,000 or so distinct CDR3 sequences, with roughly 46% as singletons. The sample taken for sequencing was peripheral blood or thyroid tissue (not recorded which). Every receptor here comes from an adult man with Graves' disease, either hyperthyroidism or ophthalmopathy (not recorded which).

The DNA of the CDR3 is TGCAGCTTGGGGTCCAGCGGGAACGACGAGCAGTACTTC. This gives the protein CSLGSSGNDEQYF. The chain has TRBV29-1 and TRBJ2-7, with 7 bases lining up with TRBD2. V gave up 8 bases and J gave up 5 bases; unmatched junction bases: 12. Germline CDR1 reads SQVTM; CDR2 reads ANQGSEA. The CDR3 contains 13 residues.

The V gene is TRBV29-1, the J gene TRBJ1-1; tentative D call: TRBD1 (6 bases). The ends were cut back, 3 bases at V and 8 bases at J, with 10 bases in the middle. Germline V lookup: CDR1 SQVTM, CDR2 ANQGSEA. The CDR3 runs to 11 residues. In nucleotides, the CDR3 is TGCAGCGTTGAGGGGGGCAAAGAAGCTTTCTTT. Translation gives CSVEGGKEAFF.

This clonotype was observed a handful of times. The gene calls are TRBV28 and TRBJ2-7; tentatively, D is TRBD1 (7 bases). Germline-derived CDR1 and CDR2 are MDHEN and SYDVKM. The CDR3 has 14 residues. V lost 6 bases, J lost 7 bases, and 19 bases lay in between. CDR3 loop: CASSPGTVGGEQYF. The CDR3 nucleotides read TGTGCCAGCAGCCCTGGGACAGTGGGGGGAGAGCAGTACTTC.

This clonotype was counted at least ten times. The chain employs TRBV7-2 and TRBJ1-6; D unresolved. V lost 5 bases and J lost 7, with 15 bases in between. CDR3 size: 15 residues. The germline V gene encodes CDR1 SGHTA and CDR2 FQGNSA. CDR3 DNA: TGTGCCAGCAGCCGCGGTCCCGTAAGGAATTCACCCCTCCACTTT. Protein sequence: CASSRGPVRNSPLHF. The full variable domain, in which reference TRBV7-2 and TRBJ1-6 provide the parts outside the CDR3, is GAGVSQSPSNKVTEKGKDVELRCDPISGHTALYWYRQSLGQGLEFLIYFQGNSAPDKSGLPSDRFSAERTGGSVSTLTIQRTQQEDSAVYLCASSRGPVRNSPLHFGNGTRLTVT.

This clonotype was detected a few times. CDR3 in DNA: TGTGCCAGCAGCCAAGAACGGGGGACAGGGACTAACTACTATGGCTACACCTTC. As protein: CASSQERGTGTNYYGYTF. The chain joins TRBV7-2 to TRBJ1-2; 9 nucleotides match TRBD1. This CDR3 has 18 residues. Unmatched junction bases numbered 16, after V lost 5 bases and J lost 3 bases. Germline CDR1 and CDR2: SGHTA and FQGNSA.

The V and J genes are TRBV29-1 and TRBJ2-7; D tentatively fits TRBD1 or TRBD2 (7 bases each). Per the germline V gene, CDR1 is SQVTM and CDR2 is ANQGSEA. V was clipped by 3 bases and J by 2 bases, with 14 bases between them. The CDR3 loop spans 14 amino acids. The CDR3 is CSVERDSGAYEQYF. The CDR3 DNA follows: TGCAGCGTTGAGCGGGACAGCGGGGCCTACGAGCAGTACTTC.

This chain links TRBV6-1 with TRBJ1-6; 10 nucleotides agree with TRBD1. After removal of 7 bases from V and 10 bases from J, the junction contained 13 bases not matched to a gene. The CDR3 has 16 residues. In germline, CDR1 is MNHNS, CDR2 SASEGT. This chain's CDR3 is CASTPSGTGAQSPLHF. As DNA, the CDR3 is TGTGCCAGCACCCCTTCGGGGACAGGGGCACAATCACCCCTCCACTTT.

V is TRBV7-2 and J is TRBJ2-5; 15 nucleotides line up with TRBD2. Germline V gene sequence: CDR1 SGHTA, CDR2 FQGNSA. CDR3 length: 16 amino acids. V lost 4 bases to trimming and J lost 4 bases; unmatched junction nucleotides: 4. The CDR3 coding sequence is TGTGCCAGCAGCTCGGGACTAGCGGGGGGTTCAGAGACCCAGTACTTC. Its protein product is CASSSGLAGGSETQYF.

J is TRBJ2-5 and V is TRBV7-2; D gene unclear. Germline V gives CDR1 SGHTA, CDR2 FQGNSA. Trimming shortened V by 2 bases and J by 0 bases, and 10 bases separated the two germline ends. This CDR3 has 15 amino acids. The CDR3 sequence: CASSLSGRNQETQYF. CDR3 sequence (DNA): TGTGCCAGCAGCTTATCCGGCAGAAACCAAGAGACCCAGTACTTC.

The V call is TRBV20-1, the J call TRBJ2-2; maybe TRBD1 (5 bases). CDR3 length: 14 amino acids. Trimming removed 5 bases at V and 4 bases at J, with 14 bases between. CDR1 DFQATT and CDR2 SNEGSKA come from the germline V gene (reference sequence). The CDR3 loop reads CSADKGWGTGELFF. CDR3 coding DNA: TGCAGTGCTGATAAGGGGTGGGGCACCGGGGAGCTGTTTTTT.

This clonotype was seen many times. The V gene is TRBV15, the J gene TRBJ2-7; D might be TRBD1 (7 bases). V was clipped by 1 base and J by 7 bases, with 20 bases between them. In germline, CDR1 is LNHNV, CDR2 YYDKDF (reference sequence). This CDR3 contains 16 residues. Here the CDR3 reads CATSRGGDRLSGEQYF. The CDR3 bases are TGTGCCACCAGCAGAGGGGGGGACAGATTGAGCGGAGAGCAGTACTTC.

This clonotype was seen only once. The DNA of the CDR3 is TGCAGCGTTGGGGCAGGGGACAGAAGAGTCCAAGAGACCCAGTACTTC. Its translation is CSVGAGDRRVQETQYF. This chain links TRBV29-1 with TRBJ2-5; 7 positions match TRBD1. Germline V gene sequence: CDR1 SQVTM, CDR2 ANQGSEA. CDR3 length: 16 amino acids. The ends lost 4 bases at V and 1 base at J; junction bases unmatched: 12.

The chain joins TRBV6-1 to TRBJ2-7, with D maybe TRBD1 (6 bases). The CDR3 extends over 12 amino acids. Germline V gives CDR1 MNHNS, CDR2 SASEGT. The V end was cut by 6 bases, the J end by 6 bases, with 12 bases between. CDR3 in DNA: TGTGCCAGCAGACCGGGACAACTCGAGCAGTACTTC. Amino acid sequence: CASRPGQLEQYF.

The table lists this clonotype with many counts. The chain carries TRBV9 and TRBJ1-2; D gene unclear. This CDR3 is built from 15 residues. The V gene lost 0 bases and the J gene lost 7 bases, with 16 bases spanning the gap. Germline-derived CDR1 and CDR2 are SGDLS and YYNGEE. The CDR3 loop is CASSVAPGIRSGYTF. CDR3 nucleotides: TGTGCCAGCAGCGTAGCTCCGGGTATAAGGTCTGGCTACACCTTC.

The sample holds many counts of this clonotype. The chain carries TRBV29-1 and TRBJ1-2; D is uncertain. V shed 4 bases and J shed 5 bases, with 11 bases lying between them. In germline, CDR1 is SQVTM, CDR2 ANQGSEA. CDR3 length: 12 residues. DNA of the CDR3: TGCAGCGTTGTCTGGGAAGGATATGGCTACACCTTC. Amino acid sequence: CSVVWEGYGYTF. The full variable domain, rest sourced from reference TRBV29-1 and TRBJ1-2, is SAVISQKPSRDICQRGTSLTIQCQVDSQVTMMFWYRQQPGQSLTLIATANQGSEATYESGFVIDKFPISRPNLTFSTLTVSNMSPEDSSIYLCSVVWEGYGYTFGSGTRLTVV.

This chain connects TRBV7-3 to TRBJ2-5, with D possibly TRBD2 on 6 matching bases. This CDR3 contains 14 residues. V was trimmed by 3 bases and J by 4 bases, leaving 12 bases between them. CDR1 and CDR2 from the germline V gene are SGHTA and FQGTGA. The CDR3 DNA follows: TGTGCCAGCAGCTTCGACGGGAGTCGAGAGACCCAGTACTTC. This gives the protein CASSFDGSRETQYF.

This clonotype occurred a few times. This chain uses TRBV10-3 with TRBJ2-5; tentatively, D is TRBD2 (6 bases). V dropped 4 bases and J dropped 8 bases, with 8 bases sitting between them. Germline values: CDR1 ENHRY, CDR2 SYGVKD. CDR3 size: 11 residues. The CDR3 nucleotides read TGTGCCATCAGTGGGGACTCCACCCAGTACTTC. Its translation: CAISGDSTQYF.

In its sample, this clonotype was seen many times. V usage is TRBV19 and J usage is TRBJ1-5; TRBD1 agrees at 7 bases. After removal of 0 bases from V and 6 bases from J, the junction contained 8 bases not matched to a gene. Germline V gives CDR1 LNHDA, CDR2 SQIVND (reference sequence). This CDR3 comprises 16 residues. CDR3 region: CASSIDRGQVGQPQHF. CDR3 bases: TGTGCCAGTAGTATAGATAGAGGACAGGTCGGTCAGCCCCAGCATTTT.

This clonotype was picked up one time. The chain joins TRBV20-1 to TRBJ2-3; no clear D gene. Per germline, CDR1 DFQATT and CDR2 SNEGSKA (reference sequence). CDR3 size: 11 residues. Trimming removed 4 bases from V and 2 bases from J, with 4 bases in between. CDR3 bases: TGCAGTGCTACGGACACAGATACGCAGTATTTT. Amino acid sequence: CSATDTDTQYF.